This T cell receptor beta chain derives from a study of cytomegalovirus exposure and HLA in healthy donors. PCR employed 60 Vbeta and 13 Jbeta primers. This table comes from immunoSEQ multiplex PCR, and its TCRdb copy is limited to in-frame clones, with some not included. Seen here are 100,000 to 150,000 clones, roughly 66% observed once, and the top ten hold about 4.9%. Healthy bone marrow donors made up the cohort. This clone appeared a single time. The antigen is not known. The study's findings and limits: It has been reported that TCR beta sequences accurately predicted the HLA-A and HLA-B alleles of most subjects. A later analysis appeared to link common viral pathogens to several of the most significant clusters.

This clonotype originated in a man in his sixties in good health and CMV-seropositive. Sequenced input: PBMCs.

This CDR3 is CASSRQTWTSGNTGELFF. For the CDR3, the DNA is TGCGCCAGCAGCAGGCAGACTTGGACTAGCGGTAACACCGGGGAGCTGTTTTTT. J is TRBJ2-2 and V is TRBV5-1; 10 bases are a match to TRBD2. The CDR3 length is 18 residues. V shed 4 bases, J shed 2 bases, and the junction held 11 bases outside the gene matches. Germline lookup yields CDR1 SGHRS and CDR2 YFSETQ.